This TCR beta chain was retrieved from a study of T cell responses to AZD1222 COVID-19 vaccine. Study-level information: Second-dose groups at about 4 or about 12 weeks were pooled.

Whole-study results and caveats: Donors were mostly white British, more females; clonal diversity possibly underestimated.

As to this clone: Its antigen is not identified.

Libraries were prepared by immunoSEQ multiplex PCR; TCRdb keeps only in-frame clonotypes and omits some of them. The sample includes around 150,000 clones, 84% of them seen just once. This sequence was found in an adult in good health. Source: peripheral blood, taken on day 0 of AZD1222 vaccination.

In DNA, the CDR3 is TGTGCCAACACGGGGCGAAGGCCTTTTAACTATGGCTACACCTTC. The encoded protein is CANTGRRPFNYGYTF. J is TRBJ1-2 and V is TRBV2; tentative D call: TRBD1 (5 bases). This CDR3 has 15 amino acids. Between the trimmed V and J ends, which lost 10 bases and 1 base, there was a span of 19 bases. Germline V lookup: CDR1 SNHLY, CDR2 FYNNEI.